Here is one T cell receptor (beta chain) with its context. One base away lies a much larger clone, so this may be a sequencing read error. Via MiXCR, TCRdb re-called the reads, giving one row per CDR3 protein. This repertoire shows about 20,000 distinct CDR3 sequences, about 20% found once; its top ten account for around 4.1%. This specimen comes from a study of lung T cells in sarcoidosis with Löfgren's syndrome. Germline V gene data show CDR1 as LNHDA and CDR2 as SQIVND (reference sequence). The V gene lost 7 bases and the J gene lost 1 base, with 11 bases spanning the gap. There are 13 residues in the CDR3.

The sequencing input was CD4+ T cells from PBMCs. This chain links TRBV19 with TRBJ2-7; D gene unclear. The sequence was obtained from a human donor with sarcoidosis (Löfgren's syndrome or another form), or a control subject (not recorded which). The CDR3 sequence is CASTGTESYEQYF. CDR3 nucleotide sequence: TGTGCCAGTACGGGCACGGAATCCTACGAGCAGTACTTC.